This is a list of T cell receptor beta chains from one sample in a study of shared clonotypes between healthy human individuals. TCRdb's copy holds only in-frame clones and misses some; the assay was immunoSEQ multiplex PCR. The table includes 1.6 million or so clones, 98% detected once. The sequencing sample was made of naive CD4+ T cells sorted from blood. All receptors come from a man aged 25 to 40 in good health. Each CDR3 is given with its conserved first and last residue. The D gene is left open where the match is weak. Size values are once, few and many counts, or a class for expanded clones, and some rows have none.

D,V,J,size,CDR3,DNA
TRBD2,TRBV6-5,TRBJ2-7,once,CASMGSGTASYEQYF,TGTGCCAGCATGGGTAGCGGGACGGCCTCCTACGAGCAGTACTTC
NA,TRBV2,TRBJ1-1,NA,CASSEGTLSTGAFF,TGTGCCAGCAGTGAAGGGACCCTAAGCACGGGAGCTTTCTTT
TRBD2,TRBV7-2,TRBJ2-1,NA,CASSFSGRAQFF,TGTGCCAGCAGCTTTAGCGGGAGGGCACAGTTCTTC
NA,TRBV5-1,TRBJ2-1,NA,CASSQGQYNEQFF,TGCGCCAGCAGCCAAGGACAGTACAATGAGCAGTTCTTC
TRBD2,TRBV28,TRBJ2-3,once,CASSLSPVGLAGGRTQYF,TGTGCCAGCAGTTTATCCCCGGTGGGGCTAGCGGGAGGGCGAACTCAGTATTTT
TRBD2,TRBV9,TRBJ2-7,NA,CASSVSGEGGEQYF,TGTGCCAGCAGCGTTAGCGGGGAAGGAGGGGAGCAGTACTTC
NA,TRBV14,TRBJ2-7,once,CASSFNWEEQYF,TGTGCCAGCAGCTTCAACTGGGAGGAGCAGTACTTC
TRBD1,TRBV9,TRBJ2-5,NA,CASSPGTGQETQYF,TGTGCCAGCAGCCCCGGGACAGGTCAAGAGACCCAGTACTTC
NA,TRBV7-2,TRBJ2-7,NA,CASSLWSEPYEQYF,TGTGCCAGCAGCTTATGGTCGGAACCCTACGAGCAGTACTTC
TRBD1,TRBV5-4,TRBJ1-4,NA,CASSPRGGGEKLFF,TGTGCCAGCAGCCCACGAGGGGGCGGTGAAAAACTGTTTTTT
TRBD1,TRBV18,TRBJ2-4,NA,CASSQGDRVSLAKNIQYF,TGTGCCAGCTCACAGGGGGACAGGGTGTCGCTAGCCAAAAACATTCAGTACTTC
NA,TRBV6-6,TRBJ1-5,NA,CASSEPNQPQHF,TGTGCCAGCAGTGAGCCCAATCAGCCCCAGCATTTT
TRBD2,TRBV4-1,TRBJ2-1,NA,CASSQVRLAGGQFF,TGCGCCAGCAGCCAAGTCCGCCTAGCGGGGGGGCAGTTCTTC
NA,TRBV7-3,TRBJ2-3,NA,CASSLRAGLNTDTQYF,TGTGCCAGCAGCTTAAGGGCTGGGCTAAACACAGATACGCAGTATTTT
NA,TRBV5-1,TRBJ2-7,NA,CASSPSEQGFSEQYF,TGCGCCAGCAGCCCCTCCGAACAGGGTTTTTCCGAGCAGTACTTC
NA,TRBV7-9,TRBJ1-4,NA,CASSLSGLEKLFF,TGTGCCAGCAGCTTATCAGGGCTCGAAAAACTGTTTTTT
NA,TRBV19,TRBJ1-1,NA,CASSLPPGREAFF,TGTGCCAGTAGTCTCCCACCAGGCCGAGAAGCTTTCTTT
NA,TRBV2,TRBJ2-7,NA,CASSEAKQISYEQYF,TGTGCCAGCAGTGAGGCCAAACAAATCTCCTACGAGCAGTACTTC
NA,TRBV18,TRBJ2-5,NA,CASSPPSRVETQYF,TGTGCCAGCTCACCACCGTCCCGTGTAGAGACCCAGTACTTC
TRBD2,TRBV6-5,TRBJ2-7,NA,CASKKRELQYEQYF,TGTGCCAGCAAGAAGCGGGAACTCCAATACGAGCAGTACTTC
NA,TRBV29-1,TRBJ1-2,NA,CSVGWDGYTF,TGCAGCGTTGGTTGGGACGGCTACACCTTC
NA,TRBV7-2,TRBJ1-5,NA,CASSLGPHQPQHF,TGTGCCAGCAGCTTAGGCCCTCATCAGCCCCAGCATTTT
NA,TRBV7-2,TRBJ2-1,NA,CASSLVWGVNEQFF,TGTGCCAGCAGCTTGGTTTGGGGGGTCAATGAGCAGTTCTTC
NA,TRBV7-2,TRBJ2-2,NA,CASSFYRGGNTGELFF,TGTGCCAGCAGCTTTTATAGGGGAGGAAACACCGGGGAGCTGTTTTTT
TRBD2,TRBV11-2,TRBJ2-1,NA,CASSFPQRGTSGSEEQFF,TGTGCCAGCAGCTTCCCGCAAAGGGGGACTAGCGGGTCAGAGGAGCAGTTCTTC
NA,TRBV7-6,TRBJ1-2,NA,CASSLGSGYGYTF,TGTGCCAGCAGCTTAGGTTCAGGGTATGGCTACACCTTC
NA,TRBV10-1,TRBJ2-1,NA,CASSESLSNEQFF,TGCGCCAGCAGTGAGTCTCTCTCGAATGAGCAGTTCTTC
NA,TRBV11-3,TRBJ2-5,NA,CASSLDGRQLYF,TGTGCCAGCAGCTTAGATGGGAGACAGTTGTACTTC
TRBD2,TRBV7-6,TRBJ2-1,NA,CASSRVTGRVNEYNEQFF,TGTGCCAGCAGCAGAGTCACCGGGAGGGTTAACGAATACAATGAGCAGTTCTTC
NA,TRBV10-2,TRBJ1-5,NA,CASSEGGLDQPQHF,TGCGCCAGCAGTGAGGGAGGGTTGGATCAGCCCCAGCATTTT
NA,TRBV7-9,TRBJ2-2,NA,CASSVKNTGELFF,TGTGCCAGCAGCGTTAAGAACACCGGGGAGCTGTTTTTT
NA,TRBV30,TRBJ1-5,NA,CAWSVNLNWNQPQHF,TGTGCCTGGAGTGTTAATCTGAATTGGAATCAGCCCCAGCATTTT
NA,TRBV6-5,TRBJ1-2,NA,CASRTRFLDYGYTF,TGTGCCAGCAGGACGAGATTCTTGGACTATGGCTACACCTTC
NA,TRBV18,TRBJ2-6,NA,CASSPPNNSGANVLTF,TGTGCCAGCTCACCTCCCAACAACTCTGGGGCCAACGTCCTGACTTTC
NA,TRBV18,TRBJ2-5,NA,CASSPRGGETQYF,TGTGCCAGCTCACCTAGAGGGGGAGAGACCCAGTACTTC
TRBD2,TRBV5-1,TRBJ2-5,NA,CASSRGLAGGEETQYF,TGCGCCAGCAGCAGGGGGCTAGCGGGAGGAGAAGAGACCCAGTACTTC
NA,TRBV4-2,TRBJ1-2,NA,CASSQDLGTDYGYTF,TGTGCCAGCAGCCAAGATCTTGGGACTGACTATGGCTACACCTTC
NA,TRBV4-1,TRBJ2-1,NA,CASSQGAAPYNEQFF,TGCGCCAGCAGCCAAGGAGCGGCCCCCTACAATGAGCAGTTCTTC
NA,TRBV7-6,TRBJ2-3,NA,CASSLGRPSTDTQYF,TGTGCCAGCAGCCTCGGGAGACCTAGCACAGATACGCAGTATTTT
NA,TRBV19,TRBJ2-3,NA,CASSIAAGDTQYF,TGTGCCAGTAGTATAGCCGCAGGGGATACGCAGTATTTT